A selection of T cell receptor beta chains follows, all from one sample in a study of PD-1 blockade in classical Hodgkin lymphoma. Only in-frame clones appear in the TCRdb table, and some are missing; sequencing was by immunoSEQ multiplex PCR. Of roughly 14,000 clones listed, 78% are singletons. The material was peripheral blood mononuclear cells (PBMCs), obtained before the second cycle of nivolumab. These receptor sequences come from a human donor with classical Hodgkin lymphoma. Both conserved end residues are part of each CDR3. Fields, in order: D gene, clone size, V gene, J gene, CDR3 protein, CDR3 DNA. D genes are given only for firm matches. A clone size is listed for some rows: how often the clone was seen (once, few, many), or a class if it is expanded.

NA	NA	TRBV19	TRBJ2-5	CASKGGAHQETQYF	TGTGCCAGTAAGGGGGGCGCCCATCAAGAGACCCAGTACTTC
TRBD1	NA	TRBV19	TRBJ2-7	CASSRTGTGYEQYF	TGTGCCAGTAGTCGGACAGGGACTGGATACGAGCAGTACTTC
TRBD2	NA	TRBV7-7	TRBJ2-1	CASSTGLASDKFF	TGTGCTAGCAGCACCGGACTAGCGTCCGATAAGTTCTTC
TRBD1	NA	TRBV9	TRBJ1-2	CASSVGTGQGNYGYTF	TGTGCCAGCAGCGTAGGGACTGGACAGGGAAACTATGGCTACACCTTC
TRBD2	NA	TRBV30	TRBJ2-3	CAWSVLAGRQDTQYF	TGTGCCTGGAGTGTACTAGCGGGGCGCCAAGATACGCAGTATTTT
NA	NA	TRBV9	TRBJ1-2	CASSALGRGRNYGYTF	TGTGCCAGCAGCGCCCTCGGGCGTGGCAGAAACTATGGCTACACCTTC
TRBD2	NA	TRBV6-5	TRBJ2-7	CASSRGSGKSEQYF	TGTGCCAGCAGCCGGGGAAGCGGGAAGAGCGAGCAGTACTTC
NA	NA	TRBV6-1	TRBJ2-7	CASSFQGIEQYF	TGTGCCAGCAGTTTCCAGGGGATCGAGCAGTACTTC
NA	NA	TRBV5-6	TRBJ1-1	CASGQNTEAFF	TGTGCCAGCGGACAGAACACTGAAGCTTTCTTT
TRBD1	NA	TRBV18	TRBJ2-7	CASSPGTATYEQYF	TGTGCCAGCTCACCGGGGACAGCTACCTACGAGCAGTACTTC
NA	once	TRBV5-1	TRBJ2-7	CASSSQGREQYF	TGCGCCAGCAGCTCACAGGGTCGCGAGCAGTACTTC
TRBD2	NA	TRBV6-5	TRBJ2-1	CASRPRTSGYNEQFF	TGTGCCAGCAGGCCCCGGACTAGCGGTTACAATGAGCAGTTCTTC
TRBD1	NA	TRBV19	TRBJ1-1	CASRAGTGMNTEAFF	TGTGCCAGTAGGGCCGGGACAGGGATGAACACTGAAGCTTTCTTT
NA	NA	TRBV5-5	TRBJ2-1	CASSLGTSASGDEQFF	TGTGCCAGCAGCTTGGGAACCTCGGCTAGTGGGGATGAGCAGTTCTTC
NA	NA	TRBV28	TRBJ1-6	CASNEGQFLSPLHF	TGTGCCAGCAACGAAGGACAGTTCCTTTCACCCCTCCACTTT
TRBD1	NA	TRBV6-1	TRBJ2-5	CASSEAWTGFETQYF	TGTGCCAGCAGTGAAGCTTGGACAGGCTTCGAGACCCAGTACTTC
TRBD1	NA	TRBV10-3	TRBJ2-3	CASRDSGIDTQYF	TGTGCCAGCCGGGACAGCGGAATAGATACGCAGTATTTT
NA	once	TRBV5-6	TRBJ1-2	CASSFTDRQHGYTF	TGTGCCAGCAGCTTTACCGACAGACAACATGGCTACACCTTC
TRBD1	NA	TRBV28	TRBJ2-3	CASSTRTGSTDTQYF	TGTGCCAGCTCAACCCGGACAGGGAGCACAGATACGCAGTATTTT
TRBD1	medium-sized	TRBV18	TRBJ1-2	CASSKFTRGQAAAGYTF	TGTGCCAGCTCAAAGTTCACTAGGGGACAGGCTGCTGCTGGCTACACCTTC
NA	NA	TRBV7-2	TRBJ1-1	CASSPGRVNTEAFF	TGTGCCAGCAGCCCGGGACGGGTGAACACTGAAGCTTTCTTT
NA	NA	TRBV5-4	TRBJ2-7	CASSLQGVEQYF	TGTGCCAGCAGCTTGCAAGGGGTCGAGCAGTACTTC
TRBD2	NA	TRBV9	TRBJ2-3	CASSPRGRAGGSSTDTQYF	TGTGCCAGCAGCCCCCGGGGTAGAGCGGGGGGGTCAAGCACAGATACGCAGTATTTT
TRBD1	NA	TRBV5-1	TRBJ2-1	CASSPGQGGDEQFF	TGCGCCAGCAGCCCGGGACAGGGAGGCGATGAGCAGTTCTTC
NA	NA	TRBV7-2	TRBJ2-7	CASSFYVGTYEQYF	TGTGCCAGCAGCTTTTACGTAGGAACCTACGAGCAGTACTTC
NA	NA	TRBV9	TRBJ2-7	CASSPRGGGVEQYF	TGTGCCAGCAGCCCCCGGGGTGGGGGAGTCGAGCAGTACTTC
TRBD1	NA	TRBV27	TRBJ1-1	CASSWDRNTEAFF	TGTGCCAGCAGTTGGGACAGGAACACTGAAGCTTTCTTT
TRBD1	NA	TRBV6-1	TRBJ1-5	CASEGQGYQPQHF	TGTGCCAGCGAGGGACAGGGATATCAGCCCCAGCATTTT
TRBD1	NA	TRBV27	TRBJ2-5	CASSFAGTAQETQYF	TGTGCCAGCAGTTTCGCCGGGACAGCCCAAGAGACCCAGTACTTC
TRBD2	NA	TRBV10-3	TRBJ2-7	CAISPTSGVSYEQYF	TGTGCCATCAGCCCAACTAGCGGAGTCTCCTACGAGCAGTACTTC
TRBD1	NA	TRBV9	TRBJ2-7	CASSPSGQGRYEQYF	TGTGCCAGCAGCCCCTCCGGACAGGGGAGGTACGAGCAGTACTTC
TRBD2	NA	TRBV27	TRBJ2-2	CASSPGLAGVAGELFF	TGTGCCAGCAGTCCCGGACTAGCGGGGGTAGCCGGGGAGCTGTTTTTT
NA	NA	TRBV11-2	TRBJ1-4	CASSLSGTRNEKLFF	TGTGCCAGCAGCCTTTCCGGGACACGGAATGAAAAACTGTTTTTT
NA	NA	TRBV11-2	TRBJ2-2	CASSQGRQNTGELFF	TGTGCCAGCAGCCAGGGACGGCAAAACACCGGGGAGCTGTTTTTT
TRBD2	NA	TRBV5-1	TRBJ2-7	CASSAQTSGGQYEQYF	TGCGCCAGCAGTGCTCAGACTAGCGGGGGGCAATACGAGCAGTACTTC
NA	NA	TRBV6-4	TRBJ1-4	CASSASPGNEKLFF	TGTGCCAGCAGTGCCTCGCCCGGGAATGAAAAACTGTTTTTT
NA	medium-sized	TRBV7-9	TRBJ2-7	CASSYGGYEQYF	TGTGCCAGCAGCTACGGAGGCTACGAGCAGTACTTC
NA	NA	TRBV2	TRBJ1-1	CASSVGDLGYTEAFF	TGTGCCAGCAGTGTGGGGGACCTGGGGTACACTGAAGCTTTCTTT
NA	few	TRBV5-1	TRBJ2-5	CASTRGGSQETQYF	TGCGCCAGCACCCGAGGGGGTTCCCAAGAGACCCAGTACTTC
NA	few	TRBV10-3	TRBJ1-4	CAISEGVSEKLFF	TGTGCCATCAGTGAGGGGGTTAGCGAAAAACTGTTTTTT
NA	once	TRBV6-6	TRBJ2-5	CASSTGTLYQETQYF	TGTGCCAGCAGTACCGGGACATTGTACCAAGAGACCCAGTACTTC
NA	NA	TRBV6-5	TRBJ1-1	CASWDTEAFF	TGTGCCAGTTGGGACACTGAAGCTTTCTTT
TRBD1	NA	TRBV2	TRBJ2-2	CASRRQGSTGELFF	TGTGCCAGCAGAAGACAGGGGTCCACCGGGGAGCTGTTTTTT
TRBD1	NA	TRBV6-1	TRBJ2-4	CASSERQGGAKNIQYF	TGTGCCAGCAGTGAACGACAGGGGGGTGCCAAAAACATTCAGTACTTC
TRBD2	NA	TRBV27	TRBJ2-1	CASSYSGVGYNEQFF	TGTGCCAGCAGTTACAGCGGGGTGGGTTACAATGAGCAGTTCTTC
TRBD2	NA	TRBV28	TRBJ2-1	CASSNGLAGPYNEQFF	TGTGCCAGCAGCAATGGACTAGCGGGGCCCTACAATGAGCAGTTCTTC